The TCR beta chain described here comes from a study of follicular helper T cells after annual influenza vaccination. Study overall: Blood was drawn on days 0, 7 and 28 after vaccination. Across the 2013-2014, 2014-2015 and 2015-2016 vaccination seasons, some subjects were resampled. The study's findings and limits: Day 7 ICOS+CD38+ clones were most often found later in ICOS-CD38- cTfh cells.

Comments on this clone: Its antigen is unidentified.

As to time point: 2014-2015 season, pre-vaccination. Community-dwelling subjects without influenza vaccination in the prior 6 months were enrolled. Sequenced by immunoSEQ multiplex PCR; TCRdb stores in-frame clones only, minus some. The sample lists approximately 30,000 clones, 65% to 85% occurring once. Germline V gene lookup returns CDR1 MDHEN and CDR2 SYDVKM. There are 15 residues in the CDR3. The V and J ends lost 11 bases and 9 bases, in that order; junction bases with no gene match: 19. The J gene is TRBJ2-1, the V gene TRBV28, with TRBD2 matching 7 bases. This receptor was obtained from an adult who received the influenza vaccine. The material sequenced was CXCR5+ CD38- circulating T follicular helper cells from blood, taken on the day of influenza vaccination. The subset: circulating Tfh, non-naive CD4+CXCR5+PD-1+ (ICOS+CD38+ or ICOS-CD38-). CDR3 sequence (DNA): TGTGCCTCAAGTCGGGCGGGAGCGGGACTTGTTGAGCAGTTCTTC. Translation: CASSRAGAGLVEQFF.